This T cell receptor beta chain stems from a study of T cell responses to AZD1222 COVID-19 vaccine. The method was immunoSEQ multiplex PCR; TCRdb's version includes in-frame clones alone and lacks a portion of them. The sample lists 190,000 or so clones, approximately 95% occurring once. Second-dose intervals of approximately 4 or approximately 12 weeks were pooled. This clone was seen just once. V dropped 5 bases and J dropped 1 base, with 8 bases sitting between them. There are 13 residues in the CDR3. Germline CDR1 and CDR2: SGHNT and YENEEA. The sample was peripheral blood, taken 28 days after the second AZD1222 dose. This clonotype originated in an adult who received the AZD1222 COVID-19 vaccine. V gene TRBV11-3 combines with J gene TRBJ1-1, with a tentative D call TRBD1 (5 bases). CDR3 in amino acids: CASSTGPNTEAFF. CDR3 nucleotide sequence: TGTGCCAGCAGCACGGGGCCGAACACTGAAGCTTTCTTT.